This TCR beta chain was documented in a study of identical twins. Study-level results: Out-of-frame sharing of TCR alpha in monozygotic twins was underestimated by models. Clonotypes of the beta chain that were abundant in cord blood carried fewer insertions (memory repertoires showed none). Low generation probability was overrepresented in out-of-frame alpha sequences shared by twins.

Many counts were recorded for this clonotype. The antigen remains unidentified. The CDR3 is 15 residues long. The ends were cut back, 1 base at V and 1 base at J, with 10 bases in the middle. Germline loops: CDR1 LNHNV, CDR2 YYDKDF (reference sequence). TCRdb fed the 5' RACE reads into MiXCR, producing one record per CDR3 protein. The table lists 420,000 or so distinct CDR3 sequences, less than 20% of them singletons. Everyone who gave samples was a healthy Caucasian. The TCR comes from a man aged 45-65 years in good health. The V call is TRBV15, the J call TRBJ1-1; D is undetermined. Sequenced: naive T cells sorted from blood. The CDR3 DNA reads as TGTGCCACCAGCAGAGGAACCCTAGGGAACACTGAAGCTTTCTTT. It codes for CATSRGTLGNTEAFF. Full variable domain (remainder filled in from reference TRBV15 and TRBJ1-1): DAMVIQNPRYQVTQFGKPVTLSCSQTLNHNVMYWYQQKSSQAPKLLFHYYDKDFNNEADTPDNFQSRRPNTSFCFLDIRSPGLGDTAMYLCATSRGTLGNTEAFFGQGTRLTVV.